Below, one T cell receptor beta chain is given with its context. The sample belongs to a study of identical twins. TCRdb itself ran the 5' RACE reads through MiXCR, one entry per CDR3 protein. The sample has 700,000 or so distinct CDR3 sequences, over 8.5% seen once. The CDR3 covers 13 residues. The V gene end was trimmed by 5 bases and the J gene end by 4 bases; junction bases not matched to a gene: 2. This sample was shared with a second study, whose subject was yellow fever vaccine responses in identical twins.

The receptor was derived from a woman aged 18-29 years in good health. This chain joins TRBV12-3 or TRBV12-4 and TRBJ2-5; TRBD1 matches at 9 bases. Sequencing input: PBMCs. CDR3 loop: CASSGTGRETQYF. CDR3 bases: TGTGCCAGCAGTGGGACAGGGAGAGAGACCCAGTACTTC.